These T cell receptor beta chains were read from a single sample in a study of cytomegalovirus exposure and HLA in healthy donors. Generated by immunoSEQ multiplex PCR, the TCRdb table keeps only in-frame clones and is missing some. This table has under 200,000 clones, about 90% appearing once. Source material: PBMCs. The source is a young man in good health and CMV-seropositive. Both conserved end residues are part of each CDR3. Fields, in order: J gene, clone size, D gene, V gene, CDR3 DNA, CDR3 protein. The D gene is left open where the match is weak. Not every row has a clone size; where given, it reads once, few, many or a size class.

TRBJ2-7 | few | - | TRBV7-2 | TGTGCCAGCAGCTTAGAAGTGGGCCGCCTTTGGTTC | CASSLEVGRLWF
TRBJ1-5 | - | - | TRBV6-6 | TGTGCCAGCATTAAACAGGGAAAAGGCAATCAGCCCCAGCATTTT | CASIKQGKGNQPQHF
TRBJ2-1 | many | TRBD2 | TRBV25-1 | TGTGCCAGCAGTGAGACTAGCGGGAGGAAGAATGAGCAGTTCTTC | CASSETSGRKNEQFF
TRBJ2-7 | - | - | TRBV4-2 | TGTGCCAGCAGCCAAGATCCTACAGGATATACCTACGAGCAGTACTTC | CASSQDPTGYTYEQYF
TRBJ1-2 | - | - | TRBV6-4 | TGTGCCAGCAGAGCGGACTCTGCCTCCTATGGCTACACCTTC | CASRADSASYGYTF
TRBJ2-3 | once | - | TRBV2 | TGTGCCAGCAGTGATTTAGGAGGGTGGACAGATACGCAGTATTTT | CASSDLGGWTDTQYF
TRBJ1-2 | - | TRBD1 | TRBV28 | TGTGCCAGCAGTTCACACTACAGGGGAGGTGGCTACACCTTC | CASSSHYRGGGYTF
TRBJ1-3 | - | - | TRBV4-1 | TGCGCCAGCAGCCAAACCGGGACTAACTCTGGAAACACCATATATTTT | CASSQTGTNSGNTIYF
TRBJ2-3 | - | - | TRBV29-1 | TGCAGCGTTGTTAGCGACTATAGCACAGATACGCAGTATTTT | CSVVSDYSTDTQYF
TRBJ1-4 | - | TRBD1 | TRBV5-6 | TGTGCCAGCAGCTTGTTTGTATCAGGGGGTGAAAAACTGTTTTTT | CASSLFVSGGEKLFF
TRBJ2-2 | - | TRBD1 | TRBV25-1 | TGTGCCAGCAGTGAGGGACAGGGGGCTCCGAACACCGGGGAGCTGTTTTTT | CASSEGQGAPNTGELFF
TRBJ2-2 | - | - | TRBV13 | TGTGCCAGCAGCTTAGGCCTAATGGAGGGGGCTGGCACCGGGGAGCTGTTTTTT | CASSLGLMEGAGTGELFF
TRBJ2-1 | - | - | TRBV27 | TGTGCCAGCAGTTTCGGAGGCGAGCAGTTCTTC | CASSFGGEQFF
TRBJ2-7 | once | - | TRBV7-3 | TGTGCCAGCAGCTTAAACGGTCTAGCAAACGGGGAGCAGTACTTC | CASSLNGLANGEQYF
TRBJ1-2 | - | - | TRBV27 | TGTGCCAGCAGTTTAGCCCCAGACACCCGCTATGGCTACACCTTC | CASSLAPDTRYGYTF
TRBJ2-7 | - | TRBD1 | TRBV2 | TGTGCCAGCATTGACAGGGGGTCCGACGAGCAGTACTTC | CASIDRGSDEQYF
TRBJ2-2 | few | TRBD2 | TRBV18 | TGTGCCAGCTCACCAGGGACTAATGTGGCCGGGGAGCTGTTTTTT | CASSPGTNVAGELFF
TRBJ2-2 | - | - | TRBV6-5 | TGTGCCAGCAGCACCCGAGGATCCGGGGAGCTGTTTTTT | CASSTRGSGELFF
TRBJ2-7 | once | TRBD1 | TRBV2 | TGTGCCAGCAGTTCCGGGACAGGGACTTACGAGCAGTACTTC | CASSSGTGTYEQYF
TRBJ2-1 | once | TRBD2 | TRBV5-1 | TGCGCCAGCAGCTCGGGCGGGGGGGGCGGGTACAATGAGCAGTTCTTC | CASSSGGGGGYNEQFF
TRBJ2-7 | - | - | TRBV18 | TGTGCCAGCTCACCAGGGGGCAGCTCCTACGAGCAGTACTTC | CASSPGGSSYEQYF
TRBJ1-1 | - | - | TRBV29-1 | TGCAGCGTTACGACACTTGAAGCTTTCTTT | CSVTTLEAFF
TRBJ2-7 | - | - | TRBV5-6 | TGTGCCAGCAGCTTGGTGGGGGCCAGGGTAGGCGAGCAGTACTTC | CASSLVGARVGEQYF
TRBJ2-1 | once | - | TRBV11-2 | TGTGCCAGCAGGATCGGAACGGGAATGGAAGAGCAGTTCTTC | CASRIGTGMEEQFF
TRBJ1-3 | - | - | TRBV9 | TGTGCCAGCAGCCCCTTGAGGCTTCGGGGTAGCTCTGGAAACACCATATATTTT | CASSPLRLRGSSGNTIYF
TRBJ1-2 | - | TRBD1 | TRBV2 | TGTGCCAGCAGGCAAGAAGACAGGGTTTTTGGCTACACCTTC | CASRQEDRVFGYTF
TRBJ2-3 | - | - | TRBV2 | TGTGCCAGCAGCTCCCTGAGGGGGACCACAGATACGCAGTATTTT | CASSSLRGTTDTQYF
TRBJ2-1 | once | TRBD2 | TRBV11-3 | TGTGCCAGCAGCCCCGGGACTAGCGGGAGGGCAGAGAATGAGCAGTTCTTC | CASSPGTSGRAENEQFF
TRBJ1-2 | - | TRBD1 | TRBV28 | TGTGCCAGCACCTCGACAGGGCATGGCTACACCTTC | CASTSTGHGYTF
TRBJ1-5 | few | TRBD1 | TRBV29-1 | TGCAGCGTTCAACAGGGGTTTGGCAATCAGCCCCAGCATTTT | CSVQQGFGNQPQHF
TRBJ2-3 | - | TRBD2 | TRBV2 | TGTGCCAGCAGGGAAACTAGCGGGACTAGCACAGATACGCAGTATTTT | CASRETSGTSTDTQYF
TRBJ2-7 | - | TRBD1 | TRBV10-2 | TGCGCCAGCAGTGAGTGGGGACAGGGAGCTAACGAGCAGTACTTC | CASSEWGQGANEQYF
TRBJ2-3 | - | - | TRBV18 | TGTGCCAGCTCACCTGTACAGTCTGGACAGCCCACAGATACGCAGTATTTT | CASSPVQSGQPTDTQYF
TRBJ2-5 | - | - | TRBV19 | TGTGCCAGTAGTATAGGTCACACGGAGACCCAGTACTTC | CASSIGHTETQYF
TRBJ1-2 | - | - | TRBV6-5 | TGTGCCAGCACCCCCCGCAGGGAAGGCTACACCTTC | CASTPRREGYTF
TRBJ1-3 | - | - | TRBV11-3 | TGTGCCAGCAGTTTTTCCCGGGAGGCCTCTGGAAACACCATATATTTT | CASSFSREASGNTIYF
TRBJ1-5 | - | - | TRBV15 | TGTGCCACCAGCAGAGGGCCGGACAGCACATCGCCCCAGCATTTT | CATSRGPDSTSPQHF
TRBJ2-6 | - | TRBD1 | TRBV6-1 | TGTGCCAGCAGTGAACAGGGGGCTGGGGCCAACGTCCTGACTTTC | CASSEQGAGANVLTF
TRBJ2-1 | - | TRBD2 | TRBV9 | TGTGCCAGCAGCGTAGATGGTAGCGGGGCCTACAATGAGCAGTTCTTC | CASSVDGSGAYNEQFF
TRBJ2-3 | - | - | TRBV5-4 | TGTGCCAGCAGCTTGATCGGGAGAGGTTCAGATACGCAGTATTTT | CASSLIGRGSDTQYF
TRBJ2-7 | - | TRBD2 | TRBV2 | TGTGCCAGCCTCAACCAACTAGCGGGAGTCTACGAGCAGTACTTC | CASLNQLAGVYEQYF
TRBJ2-7 | - | - | TRBV11-3 | TGTGCCAGCAGCCTTCATAGCGGACTCTCCTACGAGCAGTACTTC | CASSLHSGLSYEQYF
TRBJ2-5 | - | TRBD2 | TRBV11-2 | TGTGCCAGCAGCTTAGTAGGGCTAGCGGGAGGAGGATCAGAGACCCAGTACTTC | CASSLVGLAGGGSETQYF
TRBJ2-1 | - | TRBD2 | TRBV4-1 | TGCGCCAGCCAAACCGGGACTAGCTCCTACAATGAGCAGTTCTTC | CASQTGTSSYNEQFF
TRBJ2-7 | once | - | TRBV19 | TGTGCCAGTAGTATAGGTCAGGGCCCCAGGTTGGAGCAGTACTTC | CASSIGQGPRLEQYF
TRBJ2-7 | - | TRBD2 | TRBV25-1 | TGTGCCAGCAGTGGACTAGCGGGCCCCTACGAGCAGTACTTC | CASSGLAGPYEQYF
TRBJ2-3 | - | - | TRBV5-1 | TGCGCCAGCAGCTTGTCGCCTCCGGGGATCACAGATACGCAGTATTTT | CASSLSPPGITDTQYF